This T cell receptor (beta chain) was obtained from a study of T cell changes during pregnancy in multiple sclerosis. The J segment lost 5 bases and the V segment lost 1 base, leaving 4 bases of the junction unmatched. The CDR3 length is 15 residues. Looked up from germline, CDR1 is SGDLS and CDR2 is YYNGEE. Sequencing was performed with immunoSEQ multiplex PCR; in TCRdb, only in-frame clones are kept and a portion is missing. The sample has under 55,000 clones; roughly 95% are singletons. This TCR was recovered from a female donor with multiple sclerosis, enrolled in a pregnancy study. The input for sequencing was CD4+ T cells from peripheral blood mononuclear cells, taken in the third trimester of pregnancy. V gene TRBV9 combines with J gene TRBJ2-1; 9 bases agree with TRBD2. CDR3 nucleotide sequence: TGTGCCAGCAGCGTACGGACTAGCGCACACAATGAGCAGTTCTTC. Protein sequence: CASSVRTSAHNEQFF. The full variable domain, rest sourced from reference TRBV9 and TRBJ2-1, is DSGVTQTPKHLITATGQRVTLRCSPRSGDLSVYWYQQSLDQGLQFLIQYYNGEERAKGNILERFSAQQFPDLHSELNLSSLELGDSALYFCASSVRTSAHNEQFFGPGTRLTVL.